Listed here is a single TCR beta chain. The sample belongs to a study of control samples from healthy donors and cancer patients. Sequencing used immunoSEQ multiplex PCR; TCRdb keeps in-frame clones, though not all of them. The sample includes around 120,000 clones, around 87% seen only once; the top ten take about 8.7%. Germline CDR1 and CDR2: GTSNPN and SVGIG (reference sequence). The CDR3 has 13 amino acids. Trimming pared 1 base from V and 4 bases from J, leaving 8 bases between. Material for sequencing was blood. The sequence came from a man in his forties in good health. V gene TRBV30 combines with J gene TRBJ1-5; D is unresolved. The CDR3 DNA reads TGTGCCTGGAGTGCACAAGTTAATCAGCCCCAGCATTTT. Translated, it gives CAWSAQVNQPQHF.